This T cell receptor beta chain came from a study of cytomegalovirus exposure and HLA in healthy donors. Findings and caveats of the study: Earlier analysis looked at TCR beta V segments, and most were productive about 90% or about 30% of the time. CMV antigen specificity was confirmed in vitro for a few CMV-associated chains.

Germline V gene data show CDR1 as SGHTA and CDR2 as FQGNSA. This CDR3 spans 15 amino acids. With 1 base removed from V and 0 bases from J, the gap between germline ends came to 6 bases. The PCR used 60 Vbeta and 13 Jbeta primers. The protocol was immunoSEQ multiplex PCR, while the TCRdb copy is restricted to in-frame clones and leaves out a portion. The repertoire holds 75,000 to 90,000 clones, with over 75% as singletons. Details on this clone: Its antigen is currently unknown.

The V gene is TRBV7-2, the J gene TRBJ2-2; D is perhaps TRBD2 (6 bases). The sequencing input was PBMCs. The receptor was isolated from a middle-aged man in good health and CMV-seronegative. CDR3 coding DNA: TGTGCCAGCAGCTTAGGGGGGGCGAACACCGGGGAGCTGTTTTTT. Translating gives CASSLGGANTGELFF.